The entry below describes one T cell receptor beta chain. No antigen is known for it. These data originate in a study of shared clonotypes between healthy human individuals. Cells designated naive CD8 were CD45RO-negative and were positively selected for CCR7, with terminally differentiated effector memory CD45RA+ cells excluded. Germline V CDR1 and CDR2: MNHEY, SMNVEV (reference sequence). The CDR3 covers 12 residues. Trimming cost V 10 bases and J 0 bases, with 9 bases left between them. Several immunoSEQ plates held equal portions of the genomic DNA taken from each subset. Original data processing: ImmunoSEQ sequences covered only the junction and lacked quality scores; filtering therefore differed. Sequencing was performed with immunoSEQ multiplex PCR; in TCRdb, only in-frame clones are kept and a portion is missing. The V and J calls and clone size were taken over from that table, and D and trimming were inferred from the DNA. The table shows 600,000 or so clones, with roughly 98% occurring only once.

Study conclusions and caveats: Naive subsets usually exceeded memory subsets in estimated richness. Tissues were not sampled, only blood, and their repertoires likely differ.

The TCR was taken from a man in his thirties or forties in good health. Sequences were obtained from naive CD8+ T cells sorted from blood. The chain couples TRBV27 to TRBJ2-5, with D hard to call. CDR3 residues: CATGPYQETQYF. DNA for the CDR3: TGTGCCACCGGGCCGTACCAAGAGACCCAGTACTTC.